This is a list of T cell receptor beta chains from one sample in a study of control samples from healthy donors and cancer patients. Sequencing was performed with immunoSEQ multiplex PCR; in TCRdb, only in-frame clones are kept and a portion is missing. In the table there are 78,000 or so clones, roughly 88% of which are singletons. The sample was blood. The origin of the receptors is a woman aged 50 to 60 in good health. CDR3s include the opening cysteine and the closing phenylalanine or tryptophan. Where a row states a size, it is once, few, many or the class of an expanded clone; other rows omit it.

v_call,clone_size,j_call,cdr3_aa
TRBV6-5,NA,TRBJ2-1,CASSGEVSSYNEQFF
TRBV3-1/TRBV3-2,NA,TRBJ2-7,CASSLTSGGAYEQYF
TRBV19,NA,TRBJ1-3,CATQTTNTIYF
TRBV30,NA,TRBJ2-3,CAWTQRGVSDTQYF
TRBV11-2,NA,TRBJ1-2,CASSSGQGQWLGYTF
TRBV2,NA,TRBJ1-1,CASSEQGYTEAFF
TRBV29-1,NA,TRBJ1-2,CSGEHPYRGYTF
TRBV6-5,NA,TRBJ1-1,CATTRETYEAFF
TRBV30,NA,TRBJ1-1,CAWSVSRTGRNMATTEAFF
TRBV6-6,NA,TRBJ2-2,CASIPHLANTGELFF
TRBV3-1/TRBV3-2,few,TRBJ2-3,CASSDSGGDSDTQYF
TRBV7-9,once,TRBJ1-1,CASSQTTGAFF
TRBV7-9,NA,TRBJ2-7,CASSLGGVSYEQYF
TRBV29-1,NA,TRBJ2-7,CSVGTRLTYEQYF
TRBV6-5,NA,TRBJ2-1,CASSYDWNEQFF
TRBV5-1,NA,TRBJ2-7,CASSFGAGELPYEQYF
TRBV3-1/TRBV3-2,once,TRBJ1-2,CASSPEVQSNGYTF
TRBV9,NA,TRBJ1-2,CASSVLGEDYGYTF
TRBV11-3,once,TRBJ2-1,CVSSPGGLAGGPDEQFF
TRBV25-1,NA,TRBJ2-1,CASSEQGRYNEQFF
TRBV6-5,NA,TRBJ1-5,CASSEQGVGQPQHF
TRBV2,NA,TRBJ1-2,CASRGQRDDYGYTF
TRBV4-1,NA,TRBJ2-5,CASSQTSEWGETQYF
TRBV10-3,NA,TRBJ2-3,CAISVTQTSPSTDTQYF
TRBV6-5,NA,TRBJ1-6,CASSTWASDSPLHF
TRBV7-9,NA,TRBJ1-6,CASSLTDYNSPLHF
TRBV18,NA,TRBJ2-4,CASSPNEDIQYF
TRBV5-4,once,TRBJ2-1,CASSLAGLGNEQFF
TRBV4-1,NA,TRBJ2-3,CASSHPPMSARETDTQYF
TRBV3-1/TRBV3-2,NA,TRBJ2-3,CASSQIDTQYF
TRBV6-5,NA,TRBJ1-1,CASSKQTGNTEAFF
TRBV18,NA,TRBJ2-4,CASSPDGIAKNIQYF
TRBV11-2,NA,TRBJ1-4,CASSFRFSENEKLFF
TRBV30,once,TRBJ1-4,CAWRNLVGGNEKLFF
TRBV12-3/TRBV12-4,NA,TRBJ2-2,CASNVGGNGELFF
TRBV10-1,large,TRBJ2-3,CASSNSWQTDTQYF
TRBV6-1,NA,TRBJ2-2,CASSESGTGELFF
TRBV3-1/TRBV3-2,once,TRBJ2-3,CASSQELRGLTDTQYF
TRBV30,NA,TRBJ1-1,CAWARKVETEAFF
TRBV5-4,NA,TRBJ2-7,CASSLATGTVYEQYF
TRBV12-3/TRBV12-4,NA,TRBJ1-1,CASSLRTLWRAFF
TRBV5-6,NA,TRBJ2-3,CASSLVRASTDTQYF
TRBV7-2,once,TRBJ2-3,CASSLNYVSTDTQYF
TRBV9,NA,TRBJ1-1,CASSATTVMNTEAFF
TRBV6-6,NA,TRBJ1-2,CASSRWGSKGYTF
TRBV3-1/TRBV3-2,NA,TRBJ2-1,CASSESSLRQIEQFF
TRBV11-2,NA,TRBJ2-3,CASSPRSSGVREVMDTQYF